This paragraph covers one T cell receptor (beta chain) sequence. Its matching antigen is unknown. The data were produced by immunoSEQ multiplex PCR, yet TCRdb's version contains in-frame clones alone and is incomplete. The repertoire holds approximately 52,000 clones, more than 75% seen once, with roughly 9.9% in the top ten. The sample originates from a study of OX40 agonist ivuxolimab in advanced cancers. The overall study: In this cohort, patients received ivuxolimab, an agonistic anti-OX40 (CD134) antibody. Whole-study findings and limits: Researchers report that CD8+ T cells had, on average, more expanded clones than CD4+. The CD4+ and CD8+ T cells in the blood had expanded clonally by week 6 at 0.1 to 3.0 mg/kg.

The clonotype originates from an adult with an advanced solid tumor such as melanoma, head and neck, liver or kidney cancer. This sample comprised CD4+ or CD8+ T cells sorted from blood, obtained in a trial of the OX40 agonist ivuxolimab.

This chain's CDR3 is CASRTGAGGYTEAFF. Here the CDR3 DNA reads TGTGCCAGCCGTACTGGGGCAGGGGGGTACACTGAAGCTTTCTTT. V gene TRBV2 combines with J gene TRBJ1-1; 7 positions match TRBD1. Trimming took 8 bases from V and 3 from J; bases not matched to a gene: 12. In germline, CDR1 is SNHLY, CDR2 FYNNEI. The length of the CDR3 is 15 residues.